The source of this T cell receptor beta chain is a study of tumor-infiltrating lymphocytes in primary liver carcinoma. For the study at large: The neoplasms were of stage T1-T3 N0M0, with dimensions of about 4.2 to 11 cm across. Overall study results and limits: A significantly higher top-250-clone fraction was found in tumors than in blood (p = 0.039).

The J segment lost 7 bases and the V segment lost 2 bases, leaving 12 bases of the junction unmatched. The CDR3 contains 17 residues. Germline CDR1 MGHRA, CDR2 YSYEKL. Blood RNA was derived from unsorted whole blood, and germline DNA was extracted too. TCR beta cDNA was made from 500 ng total RNA with a constant-region primer. What produced the TCR beta libraries was three nested multiplex PCR rounds using slightly modified ARM-PCR. Rounds one and two of PCR, each of roughly 10 cycles, were primed with TRBV1-TRBV30 forward primers and a C-beta reverse primer. TCRdb fed the multiplex PCR reads into MiXCR, producing one record per CDR3 protein. The data show 150,000 to 200,000 distinct CDR3 sequences, approximately 60% seen once. A few counts support this clonotype. Its antigen is unknown.

Input material: peripheral blood. The TCR originated in a middle-aged man with primary liver carcinoma and hepatitis B virus infection. The chain recombines TRBV4-1 with TRBJ2-2, with 8 bases matching TRBD2. The CDR3 DNA sequence: TGCGCCAGCAGCCAACTTAATATGGGACTAGATGTCGGGGAGCTGTTTTTT. It translates to CASSQLNMGLDVGELFF.